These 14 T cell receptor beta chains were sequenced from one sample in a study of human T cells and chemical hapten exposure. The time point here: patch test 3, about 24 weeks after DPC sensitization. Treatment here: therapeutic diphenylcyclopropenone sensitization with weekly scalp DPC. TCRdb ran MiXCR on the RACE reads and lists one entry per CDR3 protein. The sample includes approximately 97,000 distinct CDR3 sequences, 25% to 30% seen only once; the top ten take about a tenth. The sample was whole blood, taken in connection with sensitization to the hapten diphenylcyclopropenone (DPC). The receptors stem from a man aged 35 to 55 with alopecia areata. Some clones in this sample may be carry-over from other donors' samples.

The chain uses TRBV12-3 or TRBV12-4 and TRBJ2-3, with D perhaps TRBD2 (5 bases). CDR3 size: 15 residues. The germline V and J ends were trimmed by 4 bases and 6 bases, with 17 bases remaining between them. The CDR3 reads CASSSKGERIDTQYF. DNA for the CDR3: TGTGCCAGCAGTTCCAAGGGAGAGAGGATTGATACGCAGTATTTT.

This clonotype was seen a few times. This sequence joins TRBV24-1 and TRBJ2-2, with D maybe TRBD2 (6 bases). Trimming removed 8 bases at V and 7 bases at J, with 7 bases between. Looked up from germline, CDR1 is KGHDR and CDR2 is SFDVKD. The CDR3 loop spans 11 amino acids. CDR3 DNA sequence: TGTGCCACCATGGAGGGCGGGGAGCTGTTTTTT. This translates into CATMEGGELFF.

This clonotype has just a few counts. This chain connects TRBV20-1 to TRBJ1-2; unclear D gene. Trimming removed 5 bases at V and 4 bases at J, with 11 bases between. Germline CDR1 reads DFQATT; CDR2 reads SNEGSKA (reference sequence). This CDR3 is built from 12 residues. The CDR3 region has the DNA TGCAGTGCTCCACAACCTCCCTATGGCTACACCTTC. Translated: CSAPQPPYGYTF.

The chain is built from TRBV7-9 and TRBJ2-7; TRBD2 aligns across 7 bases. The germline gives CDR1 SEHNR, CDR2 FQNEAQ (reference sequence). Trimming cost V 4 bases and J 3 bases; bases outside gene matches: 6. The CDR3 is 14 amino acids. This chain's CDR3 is CASSSFAGDYEQYF. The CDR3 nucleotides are TGTGCCAGCAGCTCCTTCGCGGGGGACTACGAGCAGTACTTC.

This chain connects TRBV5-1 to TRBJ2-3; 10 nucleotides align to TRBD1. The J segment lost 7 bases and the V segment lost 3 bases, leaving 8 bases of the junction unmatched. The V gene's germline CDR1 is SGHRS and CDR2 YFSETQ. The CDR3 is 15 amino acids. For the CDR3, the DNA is TGCGCCAGCAGCTCTACGGGACAGGGGCCAAATACGCAGTATTTT. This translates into CASSSTGQGPNTQYF.

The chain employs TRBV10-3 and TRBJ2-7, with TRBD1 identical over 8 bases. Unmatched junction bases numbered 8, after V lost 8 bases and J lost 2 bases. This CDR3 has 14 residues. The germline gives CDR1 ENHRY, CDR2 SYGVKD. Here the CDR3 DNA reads TGTGCCATCGGGGTACAGGGGGGCGCCTACGAGCAGTACTTC. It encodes CAIGVQGGAYEQYF.

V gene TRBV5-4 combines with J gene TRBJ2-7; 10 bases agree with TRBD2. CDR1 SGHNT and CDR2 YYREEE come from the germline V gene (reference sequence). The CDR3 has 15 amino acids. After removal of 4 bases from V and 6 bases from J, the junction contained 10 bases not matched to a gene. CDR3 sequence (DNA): TGTGCCAGCAGCACAGGGACTAGCGCTCCTGTCGAGCAGTACTTC. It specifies CASSTGTSAPVEQYF.

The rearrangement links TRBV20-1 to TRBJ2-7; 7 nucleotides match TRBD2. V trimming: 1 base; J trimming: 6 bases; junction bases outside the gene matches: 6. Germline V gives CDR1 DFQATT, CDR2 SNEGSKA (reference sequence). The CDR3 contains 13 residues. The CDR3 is CSARGGGWGEQYF. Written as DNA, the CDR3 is TGCAGTGCTAGAGGGGGGGGATGGGGCGAGCAGTACTTC.

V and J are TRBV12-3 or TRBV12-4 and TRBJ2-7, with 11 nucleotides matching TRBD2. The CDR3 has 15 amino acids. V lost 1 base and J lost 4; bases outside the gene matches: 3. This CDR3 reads CASSLVASGRYEQYF. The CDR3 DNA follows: TGTGCCAGCAGTTTAGTGGCTAGCGGGAGGTACGAGCAGTACTTC.

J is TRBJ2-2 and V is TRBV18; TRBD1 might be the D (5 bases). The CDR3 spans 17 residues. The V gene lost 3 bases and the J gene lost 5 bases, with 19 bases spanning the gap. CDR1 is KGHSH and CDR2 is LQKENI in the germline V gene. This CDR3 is CASSPPYQQGFTGELFF. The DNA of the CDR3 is TGTGCCAGCTCACCTCCATACCAGCAGGGATTTACCGGGGAGCTGTTTTTT.

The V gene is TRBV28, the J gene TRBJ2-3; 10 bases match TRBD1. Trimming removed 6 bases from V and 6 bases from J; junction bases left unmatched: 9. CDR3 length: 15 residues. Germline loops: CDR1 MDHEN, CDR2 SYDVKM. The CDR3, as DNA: TGTGCCAGCAGGTCCGGGACAGGGGCTGGTGATACGCAGTATTTT. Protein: CASRSGTGAGDTQYF.

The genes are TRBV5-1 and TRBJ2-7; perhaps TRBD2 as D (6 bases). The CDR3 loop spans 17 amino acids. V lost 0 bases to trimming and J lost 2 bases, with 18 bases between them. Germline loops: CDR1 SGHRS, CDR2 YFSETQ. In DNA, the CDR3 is TGCGCCAGCAGCTTGGCCCCCGCTAGCGCCTACCCCTACGAGCAGTACTTC. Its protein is CASSLAPASAYPYEQYF.

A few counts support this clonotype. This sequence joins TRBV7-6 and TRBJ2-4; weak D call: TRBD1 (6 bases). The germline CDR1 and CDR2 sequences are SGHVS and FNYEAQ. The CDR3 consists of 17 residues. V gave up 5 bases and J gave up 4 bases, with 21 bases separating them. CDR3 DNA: TGTGCCAGCAGCCTTAGCCCCCCCCAGGGGACGAAAAACATTCAGTACTTC. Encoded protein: CASSLSPPQGTKNIQYF.

This CDR3 is CASWGGGSAEAFF. The CDR3 DNA reads TGTGCCAGTTGGGGGGGAGGTTCCGCTGAAGCTTTCTTT. This chain joins TRBV6-5 and TRBJ1-1, with TRBD1 as a possible D gene (5 bases). Germline lookup yields CDR1 MNHEY and CDR2 SVGAGI. This CDR3 has 13 residues. The V and J ends lost 9 bases and 6 bases respectively, with 17 bases between them.